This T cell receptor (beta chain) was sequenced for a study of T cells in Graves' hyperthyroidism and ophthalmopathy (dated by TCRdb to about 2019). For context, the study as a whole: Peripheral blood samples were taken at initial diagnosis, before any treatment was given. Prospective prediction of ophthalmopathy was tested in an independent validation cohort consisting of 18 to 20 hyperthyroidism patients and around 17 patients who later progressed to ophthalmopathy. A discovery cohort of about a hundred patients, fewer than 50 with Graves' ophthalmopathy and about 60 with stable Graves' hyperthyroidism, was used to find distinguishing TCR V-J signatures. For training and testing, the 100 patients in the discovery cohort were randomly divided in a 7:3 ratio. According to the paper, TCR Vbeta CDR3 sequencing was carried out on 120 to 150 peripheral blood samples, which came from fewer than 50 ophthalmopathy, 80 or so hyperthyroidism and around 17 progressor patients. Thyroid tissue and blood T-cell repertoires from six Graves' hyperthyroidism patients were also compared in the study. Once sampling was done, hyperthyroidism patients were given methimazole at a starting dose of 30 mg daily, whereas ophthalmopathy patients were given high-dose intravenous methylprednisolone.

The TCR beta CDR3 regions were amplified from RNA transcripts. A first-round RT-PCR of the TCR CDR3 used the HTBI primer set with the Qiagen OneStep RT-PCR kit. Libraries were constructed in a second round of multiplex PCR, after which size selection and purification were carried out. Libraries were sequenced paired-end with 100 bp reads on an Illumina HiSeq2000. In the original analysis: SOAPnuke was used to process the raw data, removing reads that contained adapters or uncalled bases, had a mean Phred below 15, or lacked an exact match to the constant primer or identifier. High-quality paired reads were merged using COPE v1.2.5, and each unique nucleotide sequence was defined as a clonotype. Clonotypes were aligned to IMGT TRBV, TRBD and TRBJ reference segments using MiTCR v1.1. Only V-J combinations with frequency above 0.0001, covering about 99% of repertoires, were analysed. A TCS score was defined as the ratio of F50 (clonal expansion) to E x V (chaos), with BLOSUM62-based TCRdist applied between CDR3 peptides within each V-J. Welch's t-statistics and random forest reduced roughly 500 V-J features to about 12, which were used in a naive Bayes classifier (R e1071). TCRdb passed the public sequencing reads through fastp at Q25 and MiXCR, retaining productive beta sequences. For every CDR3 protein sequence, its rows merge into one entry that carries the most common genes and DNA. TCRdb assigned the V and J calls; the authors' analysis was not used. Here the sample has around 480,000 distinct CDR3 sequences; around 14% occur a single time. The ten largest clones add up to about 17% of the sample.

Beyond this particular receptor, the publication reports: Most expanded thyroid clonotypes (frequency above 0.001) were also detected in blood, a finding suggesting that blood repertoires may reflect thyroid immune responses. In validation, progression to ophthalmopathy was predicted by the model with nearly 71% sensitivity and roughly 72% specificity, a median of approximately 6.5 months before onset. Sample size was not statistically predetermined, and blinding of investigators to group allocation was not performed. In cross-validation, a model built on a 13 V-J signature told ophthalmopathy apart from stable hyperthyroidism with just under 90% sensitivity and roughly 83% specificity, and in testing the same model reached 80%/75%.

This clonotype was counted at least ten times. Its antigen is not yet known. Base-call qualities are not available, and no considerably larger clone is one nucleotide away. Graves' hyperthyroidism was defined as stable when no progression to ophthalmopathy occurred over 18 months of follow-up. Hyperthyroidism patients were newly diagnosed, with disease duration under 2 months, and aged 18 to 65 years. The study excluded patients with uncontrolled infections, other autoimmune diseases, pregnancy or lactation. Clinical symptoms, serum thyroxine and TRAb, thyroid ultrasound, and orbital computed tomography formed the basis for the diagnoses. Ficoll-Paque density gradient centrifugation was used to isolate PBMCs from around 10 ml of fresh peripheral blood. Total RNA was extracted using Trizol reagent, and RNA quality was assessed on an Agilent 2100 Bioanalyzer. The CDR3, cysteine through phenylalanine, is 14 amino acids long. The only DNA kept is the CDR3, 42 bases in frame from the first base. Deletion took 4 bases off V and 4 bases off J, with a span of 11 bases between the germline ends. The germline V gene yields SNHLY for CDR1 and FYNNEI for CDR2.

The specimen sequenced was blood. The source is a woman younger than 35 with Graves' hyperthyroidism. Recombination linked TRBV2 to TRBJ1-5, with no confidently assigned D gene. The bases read TGTGCCAGCAGTGGCAGGAGTAATAATCAGCCCCAGCATTTT. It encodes CASSGRSNNQPQHF.